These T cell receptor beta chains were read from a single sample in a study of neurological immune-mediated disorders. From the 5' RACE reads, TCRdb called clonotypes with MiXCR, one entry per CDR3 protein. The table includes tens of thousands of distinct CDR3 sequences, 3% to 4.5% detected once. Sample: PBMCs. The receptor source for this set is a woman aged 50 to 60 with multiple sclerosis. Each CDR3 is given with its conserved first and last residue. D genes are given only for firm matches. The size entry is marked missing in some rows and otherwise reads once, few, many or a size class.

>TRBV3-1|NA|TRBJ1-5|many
CASSQGVYQPQHF
TGTGCCAGCAGCCAAGGTGTGTATCAGCCCCAGCATTTT
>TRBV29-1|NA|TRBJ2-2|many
CSVVGGPLGELFF
TGCAGCGTTGTCGGGGGCCCCCTCGGGGAGCTGTTTTTT
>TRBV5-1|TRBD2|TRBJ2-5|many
CASSLVLAAPETQYF
TGCGCCAGCAGCTTGGTCCTAGCGGCCCCGGAGACCCAGTACTTC
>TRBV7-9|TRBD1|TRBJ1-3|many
CASSLVGTVSGNTIYF
TGTGCCAGCAGCTTGGTTGGGACAGTCTCTGGAAACACCATATATTTT
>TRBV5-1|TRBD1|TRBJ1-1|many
CASSLTPGQANTEAFF
TGCGCCAGCAGCTTGACGCCGGGACAGGCGAACACTGAAGCTTTCTTT
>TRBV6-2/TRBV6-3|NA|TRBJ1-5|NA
CASSPIYAENQPQHF
TGTGCCAGCAGCCCCATTTATGCTGAGAATCAGCCCCAGCATTTT
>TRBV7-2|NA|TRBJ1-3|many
CASSAGSGNTIYF
TGTGCCAGCAGCGCCGGCTCTGGAAACACCATATATTTT
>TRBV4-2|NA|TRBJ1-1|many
CASSQGVGKNTEAFF
TGTGCCAGCAGCCAAGGGGTCGGAAAAAACACTGAAGCTTTCTTT
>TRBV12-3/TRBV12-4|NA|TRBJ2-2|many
CASSPRGGLFF
TGTGCCAGCAGTCCTAGGGGTGGGCTGTTTTTT
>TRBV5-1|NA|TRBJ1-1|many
CASSSDGRGTEAFF
TGCGCCAGCAGCTCCGACGGGAGGGGAACTGAAGCTTTCTTT
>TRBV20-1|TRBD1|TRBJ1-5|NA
CSATDRDQPQHF
TGCAGTGCTACAGACAGGGATCAGCCCCAGCATTTT
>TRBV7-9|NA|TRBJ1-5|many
CASSDRQAWPQHF
TGTGCCAGCAGCGATCGACAGGCCTGGCCCCAGCATTTT
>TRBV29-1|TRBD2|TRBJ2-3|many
CSAETSYTQYF
TGCAGCGCTGAGACTAGCTATACGCAGTATTTT
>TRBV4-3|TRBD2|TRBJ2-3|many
CASSQPGLAGGLGTQYF
TGCGCCAGCAGCCAACCGGGACTAGCGGGGGGGCTTGGGACGCAGTATTTT
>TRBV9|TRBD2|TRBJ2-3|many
CASSESGGGTDTQYF
TGTGCCAGCAGTGAAAGCGGGGGCGGCACAGATACGCAGTATTTT
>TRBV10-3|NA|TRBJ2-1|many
CAISESNLGTEQFF
TGTGCCATCAGTGAGTCGAATCTCGGGACTGAGCAGTTCTTC
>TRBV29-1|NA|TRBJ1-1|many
CSVVRGAEAEAFF
TGCAGCGTTGTAAGGGGCGCGGAGGCTGAAGCTTTCTTT
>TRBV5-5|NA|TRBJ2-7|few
CASSLGGSRDRYEQYF
TGTGCCAGCAGCTTGGGTGGGTCGCGAGACAGGTACGAGCAGTACTTC
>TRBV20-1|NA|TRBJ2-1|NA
CSAEERSLFMSNAQFF
TGCAGTGCGGAGGAACGGTCGCTGTTCATGAGCAATGCGCAGTTCTTC
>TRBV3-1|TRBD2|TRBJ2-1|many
CASSHRLAGGRTAFDEQFF
TGTGCCAGCAGCCACAGACTAGCGGGGGGACGAACCGCGTTCGATGAGCAGTTCTTC
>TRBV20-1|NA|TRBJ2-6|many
CSATPGLTGANVLTF
TGCAGTGCTACCCCGGGGCTGACTGGGGCCAACGTCCTGACTTTC
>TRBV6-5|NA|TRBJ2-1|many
CASRLGGTLPYNEQFF
TGTGCCAGCCGGCTTGGCGGGACACTTCCCTACAATGAGCAGTTCTTC
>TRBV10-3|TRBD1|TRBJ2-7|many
CAISDTGTGSYEQYF
TGTGCCATCAGCGACACCGGGACAGGGTCCTACGAGCAGTACTTC
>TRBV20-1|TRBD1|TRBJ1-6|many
CSAQRDRAWNSPLHF
TGCAGTGCTCAGCGGGACAGGGCTTGGAATTCACCCCTCCACTTT
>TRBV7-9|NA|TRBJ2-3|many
CASSLFGSGLDTQYF
TGTGCCAGCAGCTTATTTGGTAGCGGTTTAGATACGCAGTATTTT
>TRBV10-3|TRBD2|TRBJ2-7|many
CAISEGVGPGGGYEQYF
TGTGCCATCAGTGAGGGCGTGGGCCCGGGCGGGGGCTACGAGCAGTACTTC
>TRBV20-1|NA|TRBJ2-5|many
CSARGAAETQYF
TGCAGTGCTAGAGGTGCAGCCGAGACCCAGTACTTC
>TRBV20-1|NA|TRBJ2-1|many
CSTWASRHNEQFF
TGCAGCACTTGGGCTAGCAGACACAATGAGCAGTTCTTC
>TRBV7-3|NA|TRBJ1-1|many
CASSLRGGGPEAFF
TGTGCCAGCAGCTTACGCGGGGGCGGTCCTGAAGCTTTCTTT
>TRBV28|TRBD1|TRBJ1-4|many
CASSPGTGFFGSVTNEKLFF
TGTGCCAGCTCCCCCGGGACAGGGTTCTTCGGGAGTGTGACTAATGAAAAACTGTTTTTT
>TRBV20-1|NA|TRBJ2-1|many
CSASGTGTTYNEQFF
TGCAGTGCTAGCGGAACAGGGACAACCTACAATGAGCAGTTCTTC
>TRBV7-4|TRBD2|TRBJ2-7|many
CASSRGLACDEQYF
TGTGCCAGCAGCCGAGGACTAGCCTGCGACGAGCAGTACTTC
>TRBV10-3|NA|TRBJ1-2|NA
CAISTDSYGYTF
TGTGCCATCAGTACGGACAGTTATGGCTACACCTTC
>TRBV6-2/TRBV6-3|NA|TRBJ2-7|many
CASSYRPTEQYF
TGTGCCAGCAGTTACCGCCCAACCGAGCAGTACTTC
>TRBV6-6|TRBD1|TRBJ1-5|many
CASSYQGQGQPQHF
TGTGCCAGCAGTTACCAAGGACAGGGGCAGCCCCAGCATTTT
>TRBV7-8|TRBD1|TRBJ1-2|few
CASSYKPTGGSDGYTF
TGTGCCAGCAGCTACAAACCGACAGGGGGATCGGATGGCTACACCTTC
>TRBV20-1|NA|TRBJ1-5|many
CSARKITGTSGQPQHF
TGCAGTGCTAGAAAAATAACGGGGACGTCGGGTCAGCCCCAGCATTTT
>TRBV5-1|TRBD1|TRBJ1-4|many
CASSRDRNEKLFF
TGCGCCAGCAGCAGGGACAGAAATGAAAAACTGTTTTTT
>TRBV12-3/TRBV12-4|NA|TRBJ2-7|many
CASSMLAGEQYF
TGTGCCAGCAGCATGTTGGCCGGCGAGCAGTACTTC
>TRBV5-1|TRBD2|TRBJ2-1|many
CASSRLAENNEQFF
TGCGCCAGCAGTCGACTAGCGGAGAACAATGAGCAGTTCTTC
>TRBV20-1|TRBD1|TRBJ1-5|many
CSGQGADQPQHF
TGCAGTGGGCAGGGGGCGGATCAGCCCCAGCATTTT
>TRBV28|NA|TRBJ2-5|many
CASRQETQYF
TGTGCCAGCAGACAAGAGACCCAGTACTTC
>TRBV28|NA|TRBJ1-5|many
CASSTGSNQPQHF
TGTGCCAGCAGCACAGGGAGCAATCAGCCCCAGCATTTT
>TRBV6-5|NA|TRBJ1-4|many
CASSPPGVQSLFF
TGTGCCAGCAGCCCCCCAGGGGTCCAGTCCTTGTTTTTT
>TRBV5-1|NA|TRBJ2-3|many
CASSFQWDTDTQYF
TGCGCCAGCAGCTTCCAGTGGGACACAGATACGCAGTATTTT
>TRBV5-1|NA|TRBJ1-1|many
CASSFLGGKNTEAFF
TGCGCCAGCAGCTTTTTGGGAGGGAAGAACACTGAAGCTTTCTTT
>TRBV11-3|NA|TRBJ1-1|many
CASSFGTRTEAFF
TGTGCCAGCAGCTTCGGTACCCGCACTGAAGCTTTCTTT
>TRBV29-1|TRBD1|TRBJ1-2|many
CSVARTGQAEYGYTF
TGCAGCGTAGCCAGGACAGGTCAGGCGGAGTATGGCTACACCTTC
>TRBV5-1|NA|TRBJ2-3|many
CASSPGITSTDTQYF
TGCGCCAGCAGCCCGGGAATCACCAGCACAGATACGCAGTATTTT
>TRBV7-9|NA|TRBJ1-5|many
CASSPSGHQPQHF
TGTGCCAGCAGCCCCTCCGGCCATCAGCCCCAGCATTTT
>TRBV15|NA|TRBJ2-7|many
CATSTKTEPYEQYF
TGTGCCACCAGCACAAAGACAGAGCCCTACGAGCAGTACTTC